Each of the 5 T cell receptor beta chains below was sequenced from the same sample in a study of spatial heterogeneity in lung cancer. Sample time point: blood at routine non-recurrence follow-up after resection. Extraction of whole RNA from tumor, nontumor lung or frozen PBMC preceded unsorted sequencing. TCRdb processed the 5' RACE reads anew with MiXCR; each CDR3 protein has one entry. The data show about 120,000 distinct CDR3 sequences, about 12% seen once. The material sequenced was PBMCs, taken at follow-up. The receptors were gathered from a male donor with early-stage non-small cell lung cancer.

This clonotype was seen a handful of times. The chain uses TRBV7-2 and TRBJ2-5; 11 bases agree with TRBD2. Germline values: CDR1 SGHTA, CDR2 FQGNSA. The CDR3 contains 16 residues. The V gene end was trimmed by 2 bases and the J gene end by 5 bases; junction bases not matched to a gene: 7. In DNA, the CDR3 is TGTGCCAGCAGCTTACTGGTAGCGGGGGGGTTGGAGACCCAGTACTTC. This encodes CASSLLVAGGLETQYF.

This clonotype was seen at least ten times. V and J are TRBV6-4 and TRBJ2-2; the D gene could be TRBD1 or TRBD2 (5 bases each). There are 14 residues in the CDR3. The germline V gene has CDR1 MRHNA and CDR2 SNTAGT. V dropped 4 bases and J dropped 4 bases, with 10 bases sitting between them. CDR3 region: CASSAEDITGELFF. In DNA, the CDR3 is TGTGCCAGCAGTGCGGAGGACATCACCGGGGAGCTGTTTTTT.

The rearrangement links TRBV6-1 to TRBJ2-3; 8 bases align to TRBD1. After removal of 10 bases from V and 2 bases from J, the junction contained 8 bases not matched to a gene. Germline V gene lookup returns CDR1 MNHNS and CDR2 SASEGT. This CDR3 comprises 14 residues. The CDR3 sequence: CATGGAGLTDTQYF. As DNA, the CDR3 is TGTGCCACAGGGGGCGCGGGGCTCACAGATACGCAGTATTTT.

This clonotype showed up many times. The rearrangement uses TRBV4-2 and TRBJ2-3; TRBD2 matches at 9 bases. This CDR3 contains 16 residues. The V gene's germline CDR1 is LGHNA and CDR2 YNFKEQ. The V gene end was trimmed by 4 bases and the J gene end by 0 bases; junction bases not matched to a gene: 5. The CDR3 region is CASSPGTSTSTDTQYF. The CDR3 DNA follows: TGTGCCAGCAGCCCCGGGACTAGCACAAGCACAGATACGCAGTATTTT.

The chain joins TRBV5-1 to TRBJ2-5; TRBD1 aligns across 8 bases. Germline V gene data show CDR1 as SGHRS and CDR2 as YFSETQ. V trimming: 2 bases; J trimming: 5 bases; junction bases outside the gene matches: 17. CDR3 length: 18 amino acids. In nucleotides, the CDR3 is TGCGCCAGCAGCTTACCAGGGGGCACTCGTCCGACAAGTGAGACCCAGTACTTC. As protein: CASSLPGGTRPTSETQYF.